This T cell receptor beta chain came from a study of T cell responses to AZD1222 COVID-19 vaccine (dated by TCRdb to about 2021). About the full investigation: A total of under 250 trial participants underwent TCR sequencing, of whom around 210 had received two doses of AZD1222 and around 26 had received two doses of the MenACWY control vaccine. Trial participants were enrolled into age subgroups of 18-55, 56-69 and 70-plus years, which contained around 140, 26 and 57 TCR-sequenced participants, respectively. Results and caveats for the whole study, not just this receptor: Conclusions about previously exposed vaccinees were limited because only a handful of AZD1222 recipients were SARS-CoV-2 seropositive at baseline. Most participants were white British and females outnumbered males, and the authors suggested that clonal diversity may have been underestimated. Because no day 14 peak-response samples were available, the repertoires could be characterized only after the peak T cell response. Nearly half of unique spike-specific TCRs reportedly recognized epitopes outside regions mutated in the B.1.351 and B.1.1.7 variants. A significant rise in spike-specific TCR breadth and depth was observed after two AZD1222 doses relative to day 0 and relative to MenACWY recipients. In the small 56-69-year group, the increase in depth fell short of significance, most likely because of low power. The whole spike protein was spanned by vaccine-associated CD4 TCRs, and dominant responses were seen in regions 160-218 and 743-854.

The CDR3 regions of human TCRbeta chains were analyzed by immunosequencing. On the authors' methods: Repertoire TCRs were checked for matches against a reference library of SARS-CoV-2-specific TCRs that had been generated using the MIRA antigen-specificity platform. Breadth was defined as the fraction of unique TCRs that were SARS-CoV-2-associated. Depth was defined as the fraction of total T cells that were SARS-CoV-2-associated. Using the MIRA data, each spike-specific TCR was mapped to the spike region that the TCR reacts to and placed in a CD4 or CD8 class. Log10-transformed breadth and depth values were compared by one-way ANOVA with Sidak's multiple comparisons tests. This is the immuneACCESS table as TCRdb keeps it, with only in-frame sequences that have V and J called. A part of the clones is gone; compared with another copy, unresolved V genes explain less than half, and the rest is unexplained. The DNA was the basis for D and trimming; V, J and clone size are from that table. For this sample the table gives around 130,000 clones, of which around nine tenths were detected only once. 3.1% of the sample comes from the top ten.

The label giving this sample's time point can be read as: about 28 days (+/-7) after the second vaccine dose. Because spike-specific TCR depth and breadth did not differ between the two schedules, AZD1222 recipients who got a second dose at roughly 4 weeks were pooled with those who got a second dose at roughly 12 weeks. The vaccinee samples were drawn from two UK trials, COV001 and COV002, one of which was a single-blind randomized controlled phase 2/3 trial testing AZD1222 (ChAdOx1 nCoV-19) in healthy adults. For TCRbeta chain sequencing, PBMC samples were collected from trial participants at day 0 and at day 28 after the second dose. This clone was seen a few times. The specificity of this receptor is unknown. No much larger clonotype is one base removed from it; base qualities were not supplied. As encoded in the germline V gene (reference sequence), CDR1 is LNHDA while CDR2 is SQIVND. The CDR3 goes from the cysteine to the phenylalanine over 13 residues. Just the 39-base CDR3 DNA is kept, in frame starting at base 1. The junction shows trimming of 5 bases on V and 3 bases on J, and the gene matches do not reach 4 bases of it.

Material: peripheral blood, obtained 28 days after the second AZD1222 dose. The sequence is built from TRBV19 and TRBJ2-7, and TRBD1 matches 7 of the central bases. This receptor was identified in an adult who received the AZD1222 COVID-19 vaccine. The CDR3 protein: CASSPRQGYEQYF. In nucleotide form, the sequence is TGTGCCAGTAGTCCGAGACAGGGCTACGAGCAGTACTTC.